A selection of T cell receptor beta chains follows, all from one sample in a study of cytomegalovirus exposure and HLA in healthy donors. Generated by immunoSEQ multiplex PCR, the TCRdb table keeps only in-frame clones and is missing some. The sample holds around 50,000 clones, around three quarters seen once. The sample consisted of PBMCs. The receptor source for this set is a man between 25 and 39 years old in good health and CMV-seropositive. CDR3s include the opening cysteine and the closing phenylalanine or tryptophan. Each record gives: clone size, J gene, D gene, V gene, CDR3 DNA, CDR3 protein. A D gene is named only where the DNA matches it firmly. Some rows have no size entry. The others give once, few or many, or a class for an expanded clone.

. TRBJ1-6 TRBD1 TRBV25-1 TGTGCCAGCAGTGGACAGGGGGCCTCGAATTCACCCCTCCACTTT CASSGQGASNSPLHF
once TRBJ2-7 TRBD2 TRBV6-5 TGTGCCAGCAGTTCCCCCGGGACTAGCTATACTTACGAGCAGTACTTC CASSSPGTSYTYEQYF
. TRBJ2-7 . TRBV28 TGTGCCAGCACAGGGGGGATCGAGCAGTACTTC CASTGGIEQYF
. TRBJ2-1 . TRBV4-1 TGCGCCAGCAGCCAAGCAAGCGGCGTTAGCTCCTACAATGAGCAGTTCTTC CASSQASGVSSYNEQFF
. TRBJ2-1 . TRBV7-6 TGTGCCAGCAGCTTAGGAAGGTCTAGGTCCACGTCGACTGAGCAGTTCTTC CASSLGRSRSTSTEQFF
. TRBJ2-7 . TRBV29-1 TGCAGCGTTATATTCGTAGCAGATTCGTCCTACGAGCAGTACTTC CSVIFVADSSYEQYF
. TRBJ1-1 . TRBV13 TGTGCCAGCAGCTTTGGGGGGGTCTGGACTGAAGCTTTCTTT CASSFGGVWTEAFF
. TRBJ1-5 . TRBV19 TGTGCCAGTAGACGATCCCCCGACGGGGTATGTCGTCAGCCCCAGCATTTT CASRRSPDGVCRQPQHF
. TRBJ1-1 . TRBV7-9 TGTGCCAGCAGCCCACCCGGACATTCAACGAACACTGAAGCTTTCTTT CASSPPGHSTNTEAFF
. TRBJ1-3 TRBD1 TRBV30 TGTGCCTGGAGTGTACGTGACAGGGGAAATTTT CAWSVRDRGNF
. TRBJ2-7 . TRBV10-3 TGTGCCATCAGTGGGCTTGACGGGGAAACCTACGAGCAGTACTTC CAISGLDGETYEQYF
. TRBJ2-7 . TRBV6-1 TGTGCCAGCAGTGTATTGGGCAGGGCCTCCTACGAGCAGTACTTC CASSVLGRASYEQYF
. TRBJ1-1 . TRBV7-9 TGTGCCAGCAGCTTAAGGGCAGGGGCGAGCACTGAAGCTTTCTTT CASSLRAGASTEAFF
. TRBJ2-5 . TRBV5-4 TGTGCCAGCAGCTTGGCCCCCCAGGGGAGTGCGTACCAAGAGACCCAGTACTTC CASSLAPQGSAYQETQYF